The clone carrying this TCR beta chain was detected only a few times. Antigen unknown. From the 5' RACE reads, TCRdb called clonotypes with MiXCR, one entry per CDR3 protein. Here the sample spans about 240,000 distinct CDR3 sequences, about 10% being singletons. These data belong to a study of CD8 T cells in ankylosing spondylitis. The CDR3 consists of 15 residues. The V and J ends lost 6 bases and 2 bases, in that order; junction bases with no gene match: 4. Study results and caveats: Earlier literature documents some of the motif variants in reactive arthritis synovial fluid and blood. A TCR beta motif of 7 or 8 highly homologous variants appeared characteristic of ankylosing spondylitis blood. Disease-associated clonotypes exhibited CD8+ identity and were relatively infrequent in peripheral blood.

The sequenced sample was blood, either unsorted or a sorted T cell fraction (not recorded which). The V gene is TRBV12-3 or TRBV12-4, the J gene TRBJ1-6; 7 bases line up with TRBD1. The TCR was taken from a male donor with ankylosing spondylitis or in good health (not recorded which). The CDR3 spells CASREGQAYNSPLHF. The CDR3, as DNA: TGTGCCAGCAGGGAAGGACAGGCCTATAATTCACCCCTCCACTTT.